The 20 T cell receptor beta chains listed next were all sequenced from one sample in a study of blood T cell repertoires in COVID-19. Measured with immunoSEQ multiplex PCR; TCRdb has only the in-frame clones, and not every one. The sample yields 150,000 to 200,000 clones, roughly 80% seen once. The material sequenced was peripheral blood. The receptors stem from a man aged 55 to 69 with acute or convalescent COVID-19.

V gene TRBV10-3 combines with J gene TRBJ2-1, with TRBD2 matching over 7 bases. Trimming at V came to 7 bases and at J to 2 bases, leaving 5 bases not matched to a gene. This CDR3 has 14 residues. CDR1 ENHRY and CDR2 SYGVKD come from the germline V gene. This CDR3 is CAITPGTTYNEQFF. The CDR3, as DNA: TGTGCCATCACCCCGGGGACTACCTACAATGAGCAGTTCTTC.

This chain joins TRBV7-2 and TRBJ2-5, with D possibly being TRBD1 (6 bases). The CDR3 spans 14 residues. CDR1 and CDR2 from the germline V gene are SGHTA and FQGNSA. V was trimmed by 1 base and J by 2 bases, leaving 8 bases between them. CDR3 DNA sequence: TGTGCCAGCAGCTTAGTTGGACAGCAAGAGACCCAGTACTTC. This encodes CASSLVGQQETQYF.

This rearrangement joins TRBV19 to TRBJ1-2; 8 bases align to TRBD1. This CDR3 comprises 18 residues. The ends lost 3 bases at V and 3 bases at J; junction bases unmatched: 15. Germline V lookup: CDR1 LNHDA, CDR2 SQIVND (reference sequence). This CDR3 is CASSIPSGGPPKDYGYTF. In DNA form, the CDR3 reads TGTGCCAGTAGTATCCCGTCAGGGGGCCCCCCGAAGGACTATGGCTACACCTTC. Combining the CDR3 with reference TRBV19 and TRBJ1-2 gives the whole variable domain DGGITQSPKYLFRKEGQNVTLSCEQNLNHDAMYWYRQDPGQGLRLIYYSQIVNDFQKGDIAEGYSVSREKKESFPLTVTSAQKNPTAFYLCASSIPSGGPPKDYGYTFGSGTRLTVV.

The rearrangement links TRBV10-3 to TRBJ1-1; 8 nucleotides align to TRBD1. The ends lost 11 bases at V and 8 bases at J; junction bases unmatched: 10. The CDR3 is 12 residues long. Germline V gene data show CDR1 as ENHRY and CDR2 as SYGVKD. The CDR3 loop is CASTGQGPEAFF. The CDR3 DNA follows: TGTGCCTCAACAGGACAGGGACCGGAAGCTTTCTTT.

The rearrangement joins TRBV6-6 to TRBJ2-6, with D hard to call. Germline CDR1 MNHNY, CDR2 SVGAGI (reference sequence). Trimming removed 7 bases from V and 0 bases from J, with 10 bases in between. The CDR3 consists of 15 residues. CDR3 nucleotide sequence: TGTGCCAGCACCCCCCTGGCCTCTGGGGCCAACGTCCTGACTTTC. Translation gives CASTPLASGANVLTF.

The chain recombines TRBV7-2 with TRBJ1-2; D uncertain. This CDR3 has 13 residues. CDR1 and CDR2 from the germline V gene are SGHTA and FQGNSA. V gave up 0 bases and J gave up 6 bases, with 8 bases separating them. CDR3 nucleotides: TGTGCCAGCAGCTTAGCGTTTATAGATGGCTACACCTTC. Protein: CASSLAFIDGYTF.

V usage is TRBV12-3 or TRBV12-4 and J usage is TRBJ1-2, with 8 positions matching TRBD1. With 10 bases clipped from V and 8 bases from J, the junction kept 6 bases outside the gene matches. The CDR3 has 11 residues. The CDR3 region has the DNA TGTGCCATTCAGGGGGCGGGCGGCTACACCTTC. It is translated as CAIQGAGGYTF.

This chain uses TRBV20-1 with TRBJ2-1; TRBD2 matches 9 bases. The CDR3 runs to 16 residues. CDR1 DFQATT and CDR2 SNEGSKA come from the germline V gene (reference sequence). V dropped 3 bases and J dropped 4; count of bases not matched to a gene: 10. This chain's CDR3 is CSASRGPAGGYNEQFF. The CDR3 DNA reads TGCAGTGCTAGTAGGGGTCCAGCGGGGGGATACAATGAGCAGTTCTTC.

V gene TRBV2 combines with J gene TRBJ1-2, with D possibly TRBD1 on 5 matching bases. Germline V gene data show CDR1 as SNHLY and CDR2 as FYNNEI. The CDR3 is made up of 14 amino acids. V lost 1 base and J lost 4, with 10 bases in between. DNA of the CDR3: TGTGCCAGCAGTGAAGTACAGGACCCCTATGGCTACACCTTC. Translation: CASSEVQDPYGYTF. Full variable domain (rest looked up from reference TRBV2 and TRBJ1-2): EPEVTQTPSHQVTQMGQEVILRCVPISNHLYFYWYRQILGQKVEFLVSFYNNEISEKSEIFDDQFSVERPDGSNFTLKIRSTKLEDSAMYFCASSEVQDPYGYTFGSGTRLTVV.

This chain links TRBV28 with TRBJ1-4, with 9 bases lining up with TRBD1. Germline CDR1 and CDR2: MDHEN and SYDVKM. The CDR3 runs 15 residues. The junction had 11 bases not matched to a gene; V was cut back by 8 bases and J by 7 bases. The CDR3 is CASGNTGGNSEKLFF. The CDR3 DNA follows: TGTGCCAGCGGGAACACAGGGGGCAATTCTGAAAAACTGTTTTTT.

This chain joins TRBV7-3 and TRBJ1-2; TRBD1 agrees at 8 bases. CDR1 and CDR2 from the germline V gene are SGHTA and FQGTGA. V gave up 2 bases and J gave up 9 bases; unmatched junction bases: 8. The CDR3 runs to 14 residues. This CDR3 is CASSLDPGQGSYTF. The CDR3 nucleotides are TGTGCCAGCAGCTTAGATCCCGGACAGGGCAGCTACACCTTC.

V usage is TRBV7-8 and J usage is TRBJ2-1, with 12 bases that match TRBD2. The CDR3 extends over 20 amino acids. Per germline, CDR1 SGHVS and CDR2 FQNEAQ. The V gene end was trimmed by 3 bases and the J gene end by 6 bases; junction bases not matched to a gene: 18. The CDR3 nucleotides read TGTGCCAGCAGCTTCCACTTAGCGAGCCCGACTAGCGGGGGCGGCAATGAGCAGTTCTTC. Its translation: CASSFHLASPTSGGGNEQFF.

The V and J genes are TRBV5-1 and TRBJ2-3; maybe TRBD2 (7 bases). This CDR3 region has 16 residues. Trimming pared 0 bases from V and 0 bases from J, leaving 11 bases between. Germline-derived CDR1 and CDR2 are SGHRS and YFSETQ. The CDR3 DNA reads TGCGCCAGCAGCTTGGCCAGGGGACTAAGCACAGATACGCAGTATTTT. Translated, it gives CASSLARGLSTDTQYF.

The chain joins TRBV3-1 (or the pseudogene TRBV3-2) to TRBJ1-3, with D unresolved. CDR1 and CDR2 (germline): LGHDT, YNNKEL (reference sequence). The V and J ends lost 2 bases and 0 bases respectively, with 14 bases between them. This CDR3 has 17 residues. The DNA for the CDR3 is TGTGCCAGCAGCCAAATTAGCACACGGAGCTCTGGAAACACCATATATTTT. Protein product: CASSQISTRSSGNTIYF.

This chain links TRBV19 with TRBJ2-3, with 7 bases lining up with TRBD2. The germline V gene has CDR1 LNHDA and CDR2 SQIVND (reference sequence). J was trimmed by 2 bases and V by 1 base; bases with no gene match: 3. This CDR3 contains 15 residues. CDR3 sequence reads: CASSIVAGDTDTQYF. DNA for the CDR3: TGTGCCAGTAGTATAGTGGCGGGGGACACAGATACGCAGTATTTT.

The rearrangement links TRBV7-3 to TRBJ2-3; maybe TRBD1 (6 bases). Germline V gives CDR1 SGHTA, CDR2 FQGTGA. The CDR3 has 16 amino acids. The germline V and J ends were trimmed by 5 bases and 0 bases, with 15 bases remaining between them. CDR3 nucleotides: TGTGCCAGCAGCCGAGGGACAACTGTTAGCACAGATACGCAGTATTTT. Translating gives CASSRGTTVSTDTQYF.

The V and J genes are TRBV9 and TRBJ2-1, with no clear D. With 0 bases removed from V and 6 bases from J, the gap between germline ends came to 7 bases. Germline CDR1 and CDR2: SGDLS and YYNGEE. The CDR3 spans 13 residues. CDR3 DNA: TGTGCCAGCAGCGTAGGAGGTGTCAATGAGCAGTTCTTC. It is translated as CASSVGGVNEQFF.

The J gene is TRBJ1-6, the V gene TRBV19, with D maybe TRBD1 (6 bases). The CDR3 has 13 residues. The ends were cut back, 8 bases at V and 7 bases at J, with 12 bases in the middle. Germline lookup yields CDR1 LNHDA and CDR2 SQIVND (reference sequence). The DNA for the CDR3 is TGTGCCAGTGGAGATACAGGGAATTCACCCCTCCACTTT. Its protein product is CASGDTGNSPLHF.

The rearrangement uses TRBV9 and TRBJ2-3; TRBD2 matches at 10 bases. The CDR3 contains 17 residues. The ends lost 0 bases at V and 2 bases at J; junction bases unmatched: 6. The germline V gene encodes CDR1 SGDLS and CDR2 YYNGEE. CDR3 sequence reads: CASSVEGSGGPTDTQYF. The DNA of the CDR3 is TGTGCCAGCAGCGTAGAGGGTAGCGGGGGGCCCACAGATACGCAGTATTTT.

This chain uses TRBV3-1 (or the pseudogene TRBV3-2) with TRBJ1-6; perhaps TRBD1 as D (6 bases). This CDR3 spans 14 amino acids. Between the trimmed V and J ends, which lost 6 bases and 11 bases, there was a span of 17 bases. Germline CDR1 reads LGHDT; CDR2 reads YNNKEL (reference sequence). The DNA of the CDR3 is TGTGCCAGCAGAACAGACACCTCAGGGGCACCCCTCCACTTT. Residues: CASRTDTSGAPLHF.